The 13 T cell receptor beta chains reported below all come from one sample, sequenced in a study of shared clonotypes between healthy human individuals. Assay: immunoSEQ multiplex PCR; the TCRdb copy retains only in-frame clones and omits some. The sample carries around 690,000 clones, roughly 91% recorded once. Sequencing input: memory CD8+ T cells from PBMCs. Regarding subset: CD45RO+ cells pooled with CCR7-negative TemRA cells. These TCRs come from a man between 18 and 29 years old in good health. Some clones in this sample may be carry-over from other donors' samples.

On this clone: The limits of the CDR3 on the DNA are not certain, so only TCRdb's listed CDR3 is given. V gene TRBV28 combines with J gene TRBJ2-7; TRBD2, the D gene given by the table, was not confirmed from the DNA. The CDR3 adds up to 14 amino acids, both ends counted. Germline V CDR1 and CDR2: MDHEN, SYDVKM. CDR3 sequence: CASSFRVTFGEQYF.

The chain joins TRBV9 to TRBJ2-1; 9 bases align to TRBD1. Germline V gene lookup returns CDR1 SGDLS and CDR2 YYNGEE. The CDR3 has 13 residues. V was clipped by 3 bases and J by 8 bases; unmatched bases: 3. Here the CDR3 DNA reads TGTGCCAGCAGCGCGGGACAGGGTGATGAGCAGTTCTTC. The encoded protein is CASSAGQGDEQFF.

DNA of the CDR3: TGCAGCGTTGTAGGGGGCAATATTTCCTACGAGCAGTACTTC. Protein: CSVVGGNISYEQYF. The chain employs TRBV29-1 and TRBJ2-7; 7 bases agree with TRBD1. Germline V gives CDR1 SQVTM, CDR2 ANQGSEA. This CDR3 is built from 14 residues. Trimming at V came to 4 bases and at J to 1 base, leaving 7 bases not matched to a gene.

The rearrangement uses TRBV9 and TRBJ2-1; no definite D call. CDR3 length: 12 residues. In germline, CDR1 is SGDLS, CDR2 YYNGEE. The V and J ends lost 4 bases and 6 bases respectively, with 8 bases between them. CDR3 loop: CASSLVGNEQFF. The DNA for the CDR3 is TGTGCCAGCAGCCTAGTCGGCAATGAGCAGTTCTTC. Together with reference TRBV9 and TRBJ2-1, the CDR3 gives the full variable domain: DSGVTQTPKHLITATGQRVTLRCSPRSGDLSVYWYQQSLDQGLQFLIQYYNGEERAKGNILERFSAQQFPDLHSELNLSSLELGDSALYFCASSLVGNEQFFGPGTRLTVL.

The chain has TRBV7-6 and TRBJ1-1, with 9 nucleotides matching TRBD1. This CDR3 is 15 amino acids long. Germline V gene sequence: CDR1 SGHVS, CDR2 FNYEAQ. Losses at the gene ends were 5 bases for V and 4 bases for J; bases not matched to a gene: 8. The CDR3 DNA reads TGTGCCAGCAGCCCGAAGACAGGGGGAAGCACTGAAGCTTTCTTT. Protein: CASSPKTGGSTEAFF.

This rearrangement joins TRBV25-1 to TRBJ1-1; the D gene is possibly TRBD1 (5 bases). Per the germline V gene, CDR1 is MGHDK and CDR2 is SYGVNS. V was trimmed by 5 bases and J by 7 bases, leaving 17 bases between them. The CDR3 loop spans 14 amino acids. The CDR3 coding sequence is TGTGCCAGCAGTCCGATGGGGCGGACTAATGAAGCTTTCTTT. Its translation: CASSPMGRTNEAFF.

A single count supports this clone. J is TRBJ1-2 and V is TRBV27; D unresolved. The CDR3 covers 13 residues. V was pared by 2 bases and J by 4 bases, with 8 bases between. Germline lookup yields CDR1 MNHEY and CDR2 SMNVEV (reference sequence). CDR3 loop: CASSLSRIYGYTF. The CDR3 DNA reads as TGTGCCAGCAGTTTAAGCAGGATCTATGGCTACACCTTC.

The J gene is TRBJ2-7, the V gene TRBV7-9; the D is unclear. CDR3 length: 13 amino acids. The germline V gene encodes CDR1 SEHNR and CDR2 FQNEAQ (reference sequence). Trimming removed 5 bases from V and 6 bases from J, with 14 bases in between. The CDR3 spells CASSPVGRVEQYF. CDR3 nucleotide sequence: TGTGCCAGCAGCCCCGTAGGGCGAGTCGAGCAGTACTTC.

This rearrangement joins TRBV19 to TRBJ2-7; no reliable D call. V lost 4 bases and J lost 7, with 20 bases in between. Germline-derived CDR1 and CDR2 are LNHDA and SQIVND (reference sequence). This CDR3 is 15 amino acids long. The CDR3 reads CASSRLATGLLEQYF. The CDR3 region has the DNA TGTGCCAGTAGTAGGTTGGCTACGGGCCTTCTAGAGCAGTACTTC. Full variable domain (rest looked up from reference TRBV19 and TRBJ2-7): DGGITQSPKYLFRKEGQNVTLSCEQNLNHDAMYWYRQDPGQGLRLIYYSQIVNDFQKGDIAEGYSVSREKKESFPLTVTSAQKNPTAFYLCASSRLATGLLEQYFGPGTRLTVT.

V is TRBV6-1 and J is TRBJ2-3; D ambiguous. There are 13 residues in the CDR3. CDR1 and CDR2 (germline): MNHNS, SASEGT. Trimming left V 7 bases short and J 1 base short, with 9 bases between. CDR3 in DNA: TGTGCCAGCATAGGCGGACGCACAGATACGCAGTATTTT. It translates to CASIGGRTDTQYF.

J is TRBJ2-1 and V is TRBV4-1; 9 nucleotides agree with TRBD2. The length of the CDR3 is 16 residues. Germline loops: CDR1 MGHRA, CDR2 YSYEKL. Trimming took 8 bases from V and 3 from J; bases not matched to a gene: 11. The DNA for the CDR3 is TGCGCCAGCTCTAGCGGGAACATCCCGGGCTACAATGAGCAGTTCTTC. Its protein is CASSSGNIPGYNEQFF.

This chain uses TRBV7-9 with TRBJ2-7, with TRBD1 identical over 10 bases. Per germline, CDR1 SEHNR and CDR2 FQNEAQ (reference sequence). The CDR3 sequence is 15 residues long. The V segment lost 5 bases and the J segment 2 bases; nucleotides outside the gene matches: 6. Written as DNA, the CDR3 is TGTGCCAGCAGCCCACCGGGACAGGGGCCCTACGAGCAGTACTTC. The encoded protein is CASSPPGQGPYEQYF.

V usage is TRBV7-3 and J usage is TRBJ2-3; D possibly corresponds to TRBD1 (8 bases). The CDR3 has 16 amino acids. CDR1 SGHTA and CDR2 FQGTGA come from the germline V gene. Trimming cost V 5 bases and J 2 bases, with 17 bases left between them. CDR3: CASSRRTGGDTDTQYF. CDR3 nucleotide sequence: TGTGCCAGCAGCAGGAGAACAGGGGGGGACACAGATACGCAGTATTTT.